This TCR beta chain comes out of a study of regulatory T cells in long-lasting Graves disease. General study findings and limits: Public clonotype sharing was higher in persistent than newly diagnosed patients.

About this clonotype itself: Its matching antigen is unknown.

Library construction for TCR beta used iRepertoire HTBI primers and Arm-PCR of CDR3 regions. MiXCR, applied by TCRdb to the multiplex PCR reads, yields one record per CDR3 protein. This table has hundreds of thousands of distinct CDR3 sequences, approximately 16% appearing once. The ends were cut back, 0 bases at V and 4 bases at J, with 12 bases in the middle. CDR1 and CDR2 (germline): MNHEY, SVGEGT. The CDR3 totals 15 residues. Time point here: newly diagnosed GD, antithyroid drugs for less than 3 months. PBMCs provided the RNA from which the TCR library was made. Peripheral blood, about 10 milliliters per patient, was collected in EDTA tubes. Separately, the same data were catalogued under a study of T cells in Graves' hyperthyroidism and ophthalmopathy. As that study records: Disease duration under 2 months; hyperthyroidism patients were aged 18 to 65. Most clonotypes expanded in thyroid above 0.001 were likewise present in blood.

V gene TRBV6-2 or TRBV6-3 combines with J gene TRBJ2-5; D gene unclear. Source: peripheral blood mononuclear cells (PBMCs), taken at new diagnosis, from a patient treated with antithyroid drugs. The TCR was taken from a woman in her twenties or thirties with Graves disease. As DNA, the CDR3 is TGTGCCAGCAGTTACTCGGCATCTGGCGGAGAGACCCAGTACTTC. It yields the protein CASSYSASGGETQYF.